This section outlines one TCR beta chain sequence together with its context. The data stem from a study of T-cell memory formation after mild COVID-19. MiXCR, applied by TCRdb to the 5' RACE reads, yields one record per CDR3 protein. The table includes some 250,000 distinct CDR3 sequences, approximately 18% detected once. Trimming pared 4 bases from V and 8 bases from J, leaving 18 bases between. There are 15 residues in the CDR3. Germline-derived CDR1 and CDR2 are SGHAT and FQNNGV. The gene calls are TRBV11-2 and TRBJ2-1; D possibly corresponds to TRBD2 (5 bases). What was sequenced was PBMCs or a T cell subset sorted from them (not recorded which). The clonotype was recovered from a man in his late teens or twenties who had mild COVID-19 (a few samples of this study predate the infection). Cell type and time point are not known. The CDR3 bases are TGTGCCAGCAGCTCGACGACTGCTAGCCCCCATGAGCAGTTCTTC. Its translation is CASSSTTASPHEQFF.